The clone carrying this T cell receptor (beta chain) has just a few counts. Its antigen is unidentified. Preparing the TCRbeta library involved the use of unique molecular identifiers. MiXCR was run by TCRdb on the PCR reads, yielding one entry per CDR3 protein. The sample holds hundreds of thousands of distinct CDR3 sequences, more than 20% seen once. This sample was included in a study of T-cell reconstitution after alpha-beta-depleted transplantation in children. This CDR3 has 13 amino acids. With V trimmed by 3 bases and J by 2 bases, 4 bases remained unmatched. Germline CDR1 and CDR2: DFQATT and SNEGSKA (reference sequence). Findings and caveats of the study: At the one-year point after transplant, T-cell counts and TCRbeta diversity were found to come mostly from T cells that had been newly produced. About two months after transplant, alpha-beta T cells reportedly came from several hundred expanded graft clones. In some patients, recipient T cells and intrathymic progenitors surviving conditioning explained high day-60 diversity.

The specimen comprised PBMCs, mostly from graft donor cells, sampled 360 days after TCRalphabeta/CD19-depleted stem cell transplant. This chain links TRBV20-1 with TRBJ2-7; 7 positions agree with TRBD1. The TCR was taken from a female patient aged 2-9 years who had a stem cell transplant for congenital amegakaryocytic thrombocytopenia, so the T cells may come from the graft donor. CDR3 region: CSARGQFAYEQYF. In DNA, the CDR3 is TGCAGTGCTAGGGGACAGTTTGCCTACGAGCAGTACTTC.